Listed below are T cell receptor beta chains from one sample, sequenced in a study of identical twins. TCRdb re-called the 5' RACE reads through MiXCR, storing one row per CDR3 protein. The sample lists around 1.7 million distinct CDR3 sequences, around 33% occurring once. The sequenced material came from cord blood. The receptors shown here come from a newborn girl in good health. The CDR3 runs from the conserved cysteine through the conserved F or W. Fields, in order: clone size, D gene, V gene, J gene, CDR3 protein, CDR3 DNA. D genes are given only for firm matches. Clone size is given for some rows only: seen once, a few or many times, or a class if the clone is expanded.

few,TRBD1,TRBV5-1,TRBJ2-3,CASSLDRGQGDTQYF,TGCGCCAGCAGCTTGGACAGGGGCCAGGGAGATACGCAGTATTTT
.,.,TRBV5-1,TRBJ2-2,CASSLAVAGELFF,TGCGCCAGCAGCTTGGCGGTAGCCGGGGAGCTGTTTTTT
few,TRBD2,TRBV4-1,TRBJ2-1,CASSQGWARGESYNEQFF,TGCGCCAGCAGCCAAGGTTGGGCGCGGGGGGAATCCTACAATGAGCAGTTCTTC
few,.,TRBV2,TRBJ2-1,CASSDLSYNEQFF,TGTGCCAGCAGTGATTTATCCTACAATGAGCAGTTCTTC
.,.,TRBV12-3/TRBV12-4,TRBJ1-4,CASSTILRGRTNEKLFF,TGTGCCAGCAGTACGATCCTTAGGGGGAGAACTAATGAAAAACTGTTTTTT
few,TRBD2,TRBV7-2,TRBJ2-1,CASSSYSGASYNEQFF,TGTGCCAGCAGCTCGTATAGCGGGGCCTCCTACAATGAGCAGTTCTTC
few,.,TRBV28,TRBJ1-4,CASSLSGQQKEKLFF,TGTGCCAGCAGTTTAAGCGGACAGCAGAAGGAAAAACTGTTTTTT
few,.,TRBV27,TRBJ1-5,CASSLAGEGQPQHF,TGTGCCAGCAGTTTGGCGGGTGAGGGACAGCCCCAGCATTTT
.,.,TRBV20-1,TRBJ2-1,CSARRRDRPNEQFF,TGCAGTGCTAGACGGCGGGACCGCCCCAATGAGCAGTTCTTC
.,TRBD2,TRBV29-1,TRBJ2-3,CSVRGRSGSTDTQYF,TGCAGCGTGAGGGGACGGAGCGGGAGTACAGATACGCAGTATTTT
few,.,TRBV7-9,TRBJ1-4,CASSKGTAYEKLFF,TGTGCCAGCAGCAAAGGGACCGCGTATGAAAAACTGTTTTTT
few,.,TRBV27,TRBJ2-1,CASSSNGPRAEQFF,TGTGCCAGCAGTTCAAACGGACCTCGCGCTGAGCAGTTCTTC
few,TRBD2,TRBV5-1,TRBJ2-3,CASSLGAQGGTDTQYF,TGCGCCAGCAGCTTGGGGGCGCAGGGAGGGACAGATACGCAGTATTTT
.,TRBD2,TRBV5-6,TRBJ2-3,CASSLAPGLALTDTQYF,TGTGCCAGCAGCTTGGCCCCGGGACTAGCCCTTACAGATACGCAGTATTTT
.,TRBD1,TRBV20-1,TRBJ1-5,CSASGGQGDQPQHF,TGCAGTGCTAGTGGGGGACAGGGAGATCAGCCCCAGCATTTT
.,.,TRBV12-3/TRBV12-4,TRBJ2-4,CASSRPGLAKNIQYF,TGTGCCAGCAGCCGACCGGGCCTAGCCAAAAACATTCAGTACTTC